This entry lists 24 T cell receptor beta chains sequenced from one sample in a study of blood T cell repertoires in COVID-19. The method was immunoSEQ multiplex PCR; TCRdb's version includes in-frame clones alone and lacks a portion of them. The data contain more than 300,000 clones, 90% of them singletons. The sequencing input was peripheral blood. These receptors all come from a middle-aged woman with COVID-19, enrolled during active disease.

The rearrangement joins TRBV5-1 to TRBJ1-1; 7 positions agree with TRBD1. There are 13 residues in the CDR3. Germline V CDR1 and CDR2: SGHRS, YFSETQ. Germline trimming cut 5 bases from V and 3 bases from J; bases unmatched to any gene: 4. The CDR3 DNA reads as TGCGCCAGCAGTCCTCAGGGGGACACTGAAGCTTTCTTT. It is translated as CASSPQGDTEAFF. Variable domain in full (rest from reference TRBV5-1 and TRBJ1-1): KAGVTQTPRYLIKTRGQQVTLSCSPISGHRSVSWYQQTPGQGLQFLFEYFSETQRNKGNFPGRFSGRQFSNSRSEMNVSTLELGDSALYLCASSPQGDTEAFFGQGTRLTVV.

The rearrangement joins TRBV9 to TRBJ2-3, with 10 bases that match TRBD2. Germline V gene data show CDR1 as SGDLS and CDR2 as YYNGEE. V trimming: 4 bases; J trimming: 6 bases; junction bases outside the gene matches: 14. The length of the CDR3 is 17 residues. This chain's CDR3 is CASSPRHNGLAEDTQYF. Written as DNA, the CDR3 is TGTGCCAGCAGCCCAAGACACAATGGACTAGCGGAGGATACGCAGTATTTT.

The table lists this clone with a few counts. The chain joins TRBV7-2 to TRBJ1-5, with 9 nucleotides matching TRBD1. The junction had 1 base not matched to a gene; V was cut back by 1 base and J by 3 bases. This CDR3 comprises 15 residues. Germline-derived CDR1 and CDR2 are SGHTA and FQGNSA. CDR3 residues: CASSLGQGDNQPQHF. The CDR3 coding sequence is TGTGCCAGCAGCTTAGGACAGGGGGACAATCAGCCCCAGCATTTT.

The chain employs TRBV28 and TRBJ1-1; no definite D call. The ends were cut back, 6 bases at V and 5 bases at J, with 19 bases in the middle. Germline lookup yields CDR1 MDHEN and CDR2 SYDVKM. The CDR3 runs 15 residues. CDR3 amino acids: CASRAAGVSWTEAFF. The CDR3 coding sequence is TGTGCCAGCAGAGCTGCCGGGGTTTCGTGGACTGAAGCTTTCTTT.

The gene calls are TRBV6-2 or TRBV6-3 and TRBJ2-7; 11 nucleotides match TRBD2. The CDR3 extends over 17 amino acids. V lost 2 bases to trimming and J lost 2 bases; unmatched junction nucleotides: 8. Germline CDR1 MNHEY, CDR2 SVGEGT. DNA of the CDR3: TGTGCCAGCAGTTACCCCCTAGCGGGGGGCCCTACCTACGAGCAGTACTTC. It specifies CASSYPLAGGPTYEQYF.

This rearrangement joins TRBV29-1 to TRBJ1-1, with D possibly matching TRBD1 (6 bases). CDR1 is SQVTM and CDR2 is ANQGSEA in the germline V gene. CDR3 size: 14 residues. V dropped 5 bases and J dropped 5 bases, with 18 bases sitting between them. CDR3 coding DNA: TGCAGCGTTCATGACGATTTAAGGGGGACTGAAGCTTTCTTT. It specifies CSVHDDLRGTEAFF.

The chain recombines TRBV28 with TRBJ1-2, with D possibly TRBD1 on 6 matching bases. CDR3 size: 13 residues. Germline CDR1 reads MDHEN; CDR2 reads SYDVKM. V lost 3 bases, J lost 7 bases, and 12 bases lay in between. In DNA, the CDR3 is TGTGCCAGCAGTTTCCTACAGGGACGTGGCTACACCTTC. Translating gives CASSFLQGRGYTF.

The chain has TRBV4-3 and TRBJ1-2; tentative D call: TRBD1 (6 bases). Trimming left V 0 bases short and J 0 bases short, with 11 bases between. This CDR3 has 16 residues. CDR1 and CDR2 from the germline V gene are LGHNA and YSLEER. The CDR3 reads CASSQDLQGPNYGYTF. The CDR3 DNA reads as TGCGCCAGCAGCCAAGATTTACAGGGACCTAACTATGGCTACACCTTC.

This rearrangement joins TRBV11-1 to TRBJ2-1, with a possible D match to TRBD2 (5 bases). The CDR3 sequence is 15 residues long. Trimming took 1 base from V and 1 from J, leaving 8 bases between them. CDR1 SGHAT and CDR2 FQDESV come from the germline V gene (reference sequence). The CDR3 coding sequence is TGTGCCAGCAGCTTAGAAGCGGAGTCCTACAATGAGCAGTTCTTC. Protein product: CASSLEAESYNEQFF.

The chain combines TRBV19 with TRBJ2-6; 7 nucleotides align to TRBD1. This CDR3 is built from 15 residues. The trim removed 9 bases at V and 6 bases at J, leaving 11 bases unmatched. Germline V gene data show CDR1 as LNHDA and CDR2 as SQIVND (reference sequence). The CDR3 here is CASIKGAAVANVLTF. The CDR3 DNA reads TGTGCCAGCATCAAGGGGGCCGCAGTGGCCAACGTCCTGACTTTC. The full variable domain, completed using reference TRBV19 and TRBJ2-6, is DGGITQSPKYLFRKEGQNVTLSCEQNLNHDAMYWYRQDPGQGLRLIYYSQIVNDFQKGDIAEGYSVSREKKESFPLTVTSAQKNPTAFYLCASIKGAAVANVLTFGAGSRLTVL.

The J gene is TRBJ1-3, the V gene TRBV7-9, with D possibly matching TRBD1 (5 bases). Trimming removed 6 bases from V and 0 bases from J, with 12 bases in between. This CDR3 comprises 15 residues. Germline assignment: CDR1 SEHNR and CDR2 FQNEAQ (reference sequence). The CDR3 DNA follows: TGTGCCAGCAGGAGATCAGGGTACTCTGGAAACACCATATATTTT. It is translated as CASRRSGYSGNTIYF.

The chain links TRBV5-1 to TRBJ2-7; D is perhaps TRBD2 (5 bases). Germline values: CDR1 SGHRS, CDR2 YFSETQ. This CDR3 has 15 amino acids. The V gene lost 0 bases and the J gene lost 5 bases, with 15 bases spanning the gap. The CDR3 region is CASSLAPGVPNEQYF. The DNA of the CDR3 is TGCGCCAGCAGCTTGGCCCCCGGGGTTCCCAACGAGCAGTACTTC.

The V gene is TRBV27, the J gene TRBJ1-5; D gene unclear. Germline V lookup: CDR1 MNHEY, CDR2 SMNVEV (reference sequence). This CDR3 spans 12 amino acids. V was shortened by 2 bases and J by 10 bases, with 9 bases between the two germline ends. CDR3 sequence reads: CASSLPEGPQHF. Here the CDR3 DNA reads TGTGCCAGCAGTTTACCGGAGGGACCCCAGCATTTT.

This sequence joins TRBV29-1 and TRBJ1-1; D gene ambiguous. This CDR3 has 13 amino acids. Germline loops: CDR1 SQVTM, CDR2 ANQGSEA. Trimming cost V 4 bases and J 5 bases, with 14 bases left between them. The CDR3 here is CSVARSRRTEAFF. CDR3 DNA sequence: TGCAGCGTTGCGAGGTCTCGGCGAACTGAAGCTTTCTTT.

Only a few counts were recorded for this clone. The J gene is TRBJ2-1, the V gene TRBV4-1, with 9 bases identical to TRBD2. Germline CDR1 reads MGHRA; CDR2 reads YSYEKL. The junction had 7 bases not matched to a gene; V was cut back by 1 base and J by 9 bases. The CDR3 loop spans 15 amino acids. This CDR3 reads CASSQAAGGPIEQFF. Here the CDR3 DNA reads TGCGCCAGCAGCCAAGCCGCGGGAGGGCCGATTGAGCAGTTCTTC.

The CDR3 loop is CASTRGPDLGYTEAFF. Written as DNA, the CDR3 is TGTGCCAGCACCCGAGGGCCTGATCTCGGGTACACTGAAGCTTTCTTT. The gene calls are TRBV9 and TRBJ1-1; D uncertain. This CDR3 has 16 amino acids. Trimming shortened V by 6 bases and J by 3 bases, and 21 bases separated the two germline ends. Germline loops: CDR1 SGDLS, CDR2 YYNGEE.

J is TRBJ1-1 and V is TRBV21-1; TRBD1 is taken as the D call from the table, unchecked against the DNA. TRBV21-1 is labeled a pseudogene. The length of the CDR3 is 15 residues. As DNA, the CDR3 is TGTGCCAGCAGCAAATTAGGGACATCGAACACTGAAGCTTTCTTT. As protein: CASSKLGTSNTEAFF.

This clone was counted a single time. The chain recombines TRBV28 with TRBJ1-2, with TRBD1 identical over 8 bases. The CDR3 runs 14 residues. CDR1 is MDHEN, CDR2 SYDVKM, per germline. With 5 bases clipped from V and 5 bases from J, the junction kept 7 bases outside the gene matches. CDR3 bases: TGTGCCAGCAGTCCCCCGGACAGGGTGTATGGCTACACCTTC. This encodes CASSPPDRVYGYTF.

In this sample, this clone turned up once. The J gene is TRBJ1-6, the V gene TRBV9; D remains unclear. Germline V gene sequence: CDR1 SGDLS, CDR2 YYNGEE. The germline V and J ends were trimmed by 2 bases and 13 bases, with 16 bases remaining between them. The CDR3 runs 14 residues. CDR3 residues: CASSVQDQRDPLHF. The CDR3 nucleotides read TGTGCCAGCAGCGTTCAGGATCAGCGGGATCCCCTCCACTTT. The whole variable domain, filled in from reference TRBV9 and TRBJ1-6, reads DSGVTQTPKHLITATGQRVTLRCSPRSGDLSVYWYQQSLDQGLQFLIQYYNGEERAKGNILERFSAQQFPDLHSELNLSSLELGDSALYFCASSVQDQRDPLHFGNGTRLTVT.

V and J are TRBV7-2 and TRBJ2-5, with D perhaps TRBD2 (5 bases). CDR3 length: 15 amino acids. Looked up from germline, CDR1 is SGHTA and CDR2 is FQGNSA. V shed 1 base and J shed 4 bases, with 13 bases lying between them. The CDR3 loop reads CASSLGMREGETQYF. The CDR3 bases are TGTGCCAGCAGCTTAGGGATGAGAGAGGGAGAGACCCAGTACTTC.

This chain joins TRBV7-8 and TRBJ2-1; 9 bases fit TRBD1. Germline V gene sequence: CDR1 SGHVS, CDR2 FQNEAQ. The ends lost 4 bases at V and 8 bases at J; junction bases unmatched: 21. This CDR3 has 19 amino acids. CDR3 nucleotide sequence: TGTGCCAGCAGCTCCCGCAGCACAGGGGGCCGAACTCCAATCCATGAGCAGTTCTTC. Translation: CASSSRSTGGRTPIHEQFF.

V is TRBV5-5 and J is TRBJ1-1, with a weak D call TRBD1 (5 bases). This CDR3 region has 15 residues. The V end was cut by 2 bases, the J end by 1 base, with 12 bases between. Germline V gene sequence: CDR1 SGHKS, CDR2 YYEKEE (reference sequence). For the CDR3, the DNA is TGTGCCAGCAGCTTCGGGAGGGGCGGGAACACTGAAGCTTTCTTT. It specifies CASSFGRGGNTEAFF.

The chain has TRBV6-6 and TRBJ2-1, with a weak D call TRBD1 (6 bases). The V gene lost 4 bases and the J gene lost 5 bases, with 15 bases spanning the gap. There are 15 residues in the CDR3. Germline CDR1 is MNHNY and CDR2 is SVGAGI (reference sequence). The CDR3 protein is CASSWGHLVHNEQFF. The CDR3 DNA sequence: TGTGCCAGCAGTTGGGGACACCTGGTCCACAATGAGCAGTTCTTC.

V is TRBV6-2 or TRBV6-3 and J is TRBJ2-5, with 7 bases aligning to TRBD1. Germline trimming cut 2 bases from V and 0 bases from J; bases unmatched to any gene: 21. Per germline, CDR1 MNHEY and CDR2 SVGEGT. CDR3 length equals 21 residues. Written as DNA, the CDR3 is TGTGCCAGCAGTTACCCCCCTAACCCGACGGACAGGTTTGGGGACCAAGAGACCCAGTACTTC. It is translated as CASSYPPNPTDRFGDQETQYF.